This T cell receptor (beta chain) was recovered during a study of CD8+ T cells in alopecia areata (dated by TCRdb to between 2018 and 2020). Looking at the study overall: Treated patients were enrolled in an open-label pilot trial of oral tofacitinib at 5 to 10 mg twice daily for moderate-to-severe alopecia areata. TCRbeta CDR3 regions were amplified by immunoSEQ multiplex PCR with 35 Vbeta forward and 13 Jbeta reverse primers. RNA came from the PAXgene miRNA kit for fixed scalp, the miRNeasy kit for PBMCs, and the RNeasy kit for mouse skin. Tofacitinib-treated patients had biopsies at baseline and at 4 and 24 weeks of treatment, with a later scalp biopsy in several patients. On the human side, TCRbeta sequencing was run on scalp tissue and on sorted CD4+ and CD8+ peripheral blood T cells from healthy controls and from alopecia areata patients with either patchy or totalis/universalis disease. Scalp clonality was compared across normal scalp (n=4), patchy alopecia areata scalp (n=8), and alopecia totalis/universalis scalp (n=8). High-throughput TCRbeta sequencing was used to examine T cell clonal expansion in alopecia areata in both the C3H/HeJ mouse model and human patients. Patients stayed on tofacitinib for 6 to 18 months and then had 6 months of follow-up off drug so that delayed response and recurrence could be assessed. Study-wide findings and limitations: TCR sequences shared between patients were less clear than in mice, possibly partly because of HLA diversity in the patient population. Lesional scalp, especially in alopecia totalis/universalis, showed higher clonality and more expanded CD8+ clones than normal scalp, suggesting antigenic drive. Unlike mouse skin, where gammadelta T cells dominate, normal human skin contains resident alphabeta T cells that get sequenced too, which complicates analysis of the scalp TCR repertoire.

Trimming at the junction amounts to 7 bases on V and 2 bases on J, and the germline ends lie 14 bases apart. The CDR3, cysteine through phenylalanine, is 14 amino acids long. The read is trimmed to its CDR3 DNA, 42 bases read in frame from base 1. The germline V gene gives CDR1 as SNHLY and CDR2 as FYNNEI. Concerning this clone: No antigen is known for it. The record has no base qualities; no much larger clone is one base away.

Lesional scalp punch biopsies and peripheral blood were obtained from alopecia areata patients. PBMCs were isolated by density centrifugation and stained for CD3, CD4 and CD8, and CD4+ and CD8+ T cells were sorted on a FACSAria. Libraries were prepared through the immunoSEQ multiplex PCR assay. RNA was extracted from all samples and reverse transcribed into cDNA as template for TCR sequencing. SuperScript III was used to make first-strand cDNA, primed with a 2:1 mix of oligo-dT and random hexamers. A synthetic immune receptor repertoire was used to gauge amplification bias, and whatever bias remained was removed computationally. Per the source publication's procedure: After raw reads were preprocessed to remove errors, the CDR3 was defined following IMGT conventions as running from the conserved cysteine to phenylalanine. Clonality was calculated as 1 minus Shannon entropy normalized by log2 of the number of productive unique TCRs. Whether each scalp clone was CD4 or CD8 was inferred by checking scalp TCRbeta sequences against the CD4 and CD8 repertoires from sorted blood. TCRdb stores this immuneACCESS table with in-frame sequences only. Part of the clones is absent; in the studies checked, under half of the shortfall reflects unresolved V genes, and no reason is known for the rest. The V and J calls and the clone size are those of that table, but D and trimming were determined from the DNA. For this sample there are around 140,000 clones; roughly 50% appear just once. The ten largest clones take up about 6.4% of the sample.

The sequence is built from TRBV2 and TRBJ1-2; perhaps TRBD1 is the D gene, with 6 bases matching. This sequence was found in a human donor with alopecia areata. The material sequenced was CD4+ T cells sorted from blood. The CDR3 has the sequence CASKRGGQNYGYTF. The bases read TGTGCCAGCAAAAGAGGGGGGCAAAACTATGGCTACACCTTC.